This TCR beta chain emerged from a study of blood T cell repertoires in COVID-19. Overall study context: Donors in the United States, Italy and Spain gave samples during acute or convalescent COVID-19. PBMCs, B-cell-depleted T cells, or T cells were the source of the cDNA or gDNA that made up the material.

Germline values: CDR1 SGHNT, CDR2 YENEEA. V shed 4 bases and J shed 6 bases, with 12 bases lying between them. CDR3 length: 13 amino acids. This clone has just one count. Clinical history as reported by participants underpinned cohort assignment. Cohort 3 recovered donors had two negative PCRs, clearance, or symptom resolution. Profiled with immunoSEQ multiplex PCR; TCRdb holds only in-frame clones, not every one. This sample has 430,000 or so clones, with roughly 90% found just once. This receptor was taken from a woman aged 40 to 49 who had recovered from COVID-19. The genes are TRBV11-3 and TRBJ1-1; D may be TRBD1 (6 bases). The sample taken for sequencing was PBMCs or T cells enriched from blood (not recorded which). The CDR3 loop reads CASSSGGAPEAFF. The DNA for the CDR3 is TGTGCCAGCAGCTCGGGGGGGGCTCCTGAAGCTTTCTTT.